A selection of T cell receptor beta chains follows, all from one sample in a study of brain metastases from non-small cell lung cancer. This table comes from immunoSEQ multiplex PCR, and its TCRdb copy is limited to in-frame clones, with some not included. This sample has about 2,000 clones, with 70% to 90% found just once. Sequenced input: primary lung tumor tissue. The source of these receptors is a donor aged 40 or older with non-small cell lung cancer. Each CDR3 is given with its conserved first and last residue. The order of the fields is clone size, J gene, D gene, V gene, CDR3 protein, CDR3 DNA. D genes are given only for firm matches. Clone size is not always given. Where it is, it says once, few, many or a class for expanded clones.

>.|TRBJ2-4|.|TRBV9
CASSVEGRGGDIQYF
TGTGCCAGCAGCGTGGAGGGCAGGGGTGGGGACATTCAGTACTTC
>.|TRBJ1-2|TRBD1|TRBV19
CASRIQTGDVYGYTF
TGTGCCAGTAGGATTCAGACAGGGGATGTCTATGGCTACACCTTC
>few|TRBJ1-5|.|TRBV30
CAWSDRLSNQPQHF
TGTGCCTGGAGTGACAGACTTAGCAATCAGCCCCAGCATTTT
>.|TRBJ1-1|.|TRBV29-1
CSPSPANTEAFF
TGCAGCCCGTCCCCCGCTAACACTGAAGCTTTCTTT
>once|TRBJ1-2|.|TRBV28
CASSGTGYGYTF
TGTGCCAGCAGTGGGACCGGCTATGGCTACACCTTC
>.|TRBJ1-1|.|TRBV7-2
CASSHRVSTEAFF
TGTGCCAGCAGCCACAGGGTTAGCACTGAAGCTTTCTTT
>few|TRBJ1-1|.|TRBV18
CASSPPGGGAFF
TGTGCCAGCTCACCACCGGGGGGGGGAGCTTTCTTT
>.|TRBJ1-2|.|TRBV5-1
CASSLGLYFHGYTF
TGCGCCAGCAGTTTGGGGCTTTATTTCCATGGCTACACCTTC
>.|TRBJ1-5|.|TRBV19
CATHLGRGRKNERQPQHF
TGTGCCACCCACCTTGGGAGGGGCCGTAAAAACGAGAGGCAGCCCCAGCATTTT
>.|TRBJ2-3|TRBD2|TRBV3-1/TRBV3-2
CASSQDAGLTTDTQYF
TGTGCCAGCAGCCAAGATGCGGGACTAACTACAGATACGCAGTATTTT
>.|TRBJ1-1|TRBD1|TRBV18
CASSPIPGQGYTEAFF
TGTGCCAGCTCACCAATACCGGGACAGGGGTACACTGAAGCTTTCTTT
>.|TRBJ2-1|TRBD2|TRBV7-6
CASSLTGTSGRNEQFF
TGTGCCAGCAGCTTGACGGGGACTAGCGGGAGGAATGAGCAGTTCTTC
>.|TRBJ1-1|TRBD1|TRBV30
CAGSKDRGDILAEAFF
TGTGCCGGATCCAAGGACAGGGGGGATATCTTAGCTGAAGCTTTCTTT
>once|TRBJ1-3|.|TRBV6-1
CASSSSRENTIYF
TGTGCCAGCAGTTCCTCGAGAGAAAACACCATATATTTT
>.|TRBJ2-5|.|TRBV3-1/TRBV3-2
CASSPNRHRTQETQYF
TGTGCCAGCAGCCCGAACCGGCATAGAACACAAGAGACCCAGTACTTC
>few|TRBJ2-1|.|TRBV24-1
CATSDFLGGEFF
TGTGCCACCAGTGATTTTCTGGGGGGAGAGTTCTTC
>.|TRBJ2-5|TRBD1|TRBV11-3
CASSDRDSQETQYF
TGTGCCAGCAGCGACCGGGACAGTCAAGAGACCCAGTACTTC
>.|TRBJ2-5|.|TRBV2
CASSSSGETQYF
TGTGCCAGCAGTTCCTCGGGCGAGACCCAGTACTTC
>.|TRBJ2-3|.|TRBV19
CASSISLNTDTQYF
TGTGCCAGTAGTATATCCCTAAACACAGATACGCAGTATTTT
>.|TRBJ1-3|.|TRBV13
CVSSLKEASAGNTIYF
TGTGTCAGCAGCTTGAAGGAGGCCTCGGCTGGAAACACCATATATTTT
>.|TRBJ2-7|.|TRBV6-5
CASSQYIAYEQYF
TGTGCCAGCAGTCAGTACATCGCCTACGAGCAGTACTTC
>.|TRBJ2-7|TRBD1|TRBV30
CAWSVGGSGQFFDKQYF
TGTGCCTGGAGTGTAGGGGGCTCGGGACAGTTCTTCGACAAGCAGTACTTC
>.|TRBJ2-5|.|TRBV6-5
CASSYSTLGQETQYF
TGTGCTAGCAGTTATTCGACTCTGGGTCAAGAGACCCAGTACTTC
>.|TRBJ2-7|.|TRBV28
CATAGSYEQYF
TGTGCCACCGCCGGATCCTACGAGCAGTACTTC
>.|TRBJ2-1|.|TRBV28
CASGKRLFYNEQFF
TGTGCCAGCGGAAAGAGGCTCTTCTACAATGAGCAGTTCTTC
>.|TRBJ1-1|.|TRBV18
CASSPLGEGGSTEAFF
TGTGCCAGCTCACCACTGGGGGAGGGGGGGTCCACTGAAGCTTTCTTT
>.|TRBJ2-7|.|TRBV7-6
CASSLAAGEAYEQYF
TGTGCCAGCAGCTTAGCGGCAGGGGAGGCCTACGAGCAGTACTTC
>.|TRBJ1-1|.|TRBV10-1
CASSSQGYAEAFF
TGCGCCAGCAGCAGCCAGGGTTACGCTGAAGCTTTCTTT
>.|TRBJ1-2|TRBD1|TRBV5-4
CASSFEAGGNGYTF
TGTGCCAGCAGCTTCGAGGCAGGGGGGAATGGCTACACCTTC
>.|TRBJ1-6|TRBD1|TRBV19
CASSSSAVPTGQGSPLHF
TGTGCCAGTAGTAGCTCCGCCGTTCCGACAGGGCAGGGTTCACCCCTCCACTTT
>.|TRBJ1-2|TRBD1|TRBV28
CASSLIFGTGGGYTF
TGTGCCAGCAGTTTAATATTTGGGACAGGGGGCGGGTACACCTTC
>.|TRBJ1-1|.|TRBV2
CASSRPGFGEGAEAFF
TGTGCCAGCAGCCGACCCGGGTTTGGCGAGGGGGCTGAAGCTTTCTTT
>large|TRBJ2-1|.|TRBV30
CAWRLLAPDPHEQFF
TGTGCCTGGAGGCTTCTAGCGCCCGATCCGCATGAGCAGTTCTTC
>.|TRBJ2-3|.|TRBV4-1
CASSQVLDTQYF
TGCGCCAGCAGCCAAGTTCTGGATACGCAGTATTTT
>few|TRBJ1-2|.|TRBV15
CATSREAATDGGYTF
TGTGCCACCAGCAGAGAGGCAGCCACCGATGGGGGCTACACCTTC
>.|TRBJ2-3|.|TRBV6-5
CASRPSVGRNTQYF
TGTGCCAGCAGACCGTCTGTCGGGAGAAATACGCAGTATTTT
>few|TRBJ1-1|.|TRBV19
CASSMGREGRGYTEAFF
TGTGCCAGTAGTATGGGGAGAGAGGGACGAGGGTACACTGAAGCTTTCTTT
>once|TRBJ2-5|TRBD2|TRBV5-4
CASSSTAGGSAWETQYF
TGTGCCAGCAGCTCTACAGCGGGAGGGTCGGCGTGGGAGACCCAGTACTTC
>.|TRBJ1-1|.|TRBV5-1
CASSPAGAGNTEVFF
TGCGCCAGCAGCCCCGCCGGGGCAGGCAACACTGAAGTTTTCTTT